This entry lists 13 T cell receptor beta chains sequenced from one sample in a study of shared clonotypes between healthy human individuals. Naive CD8 cells lacked CD45RO and underwent positive selection for CCR7, leaving out terminally differentiated effector memory CD45RA+ cells. The method was immunoSEQ multiplex PCR; TCRdb's version includes in-frame clones alone and lacks a portion of them. The data show hundreds of thousands of clones, with 98% seen just once and 0.3% held by the top ten. The sequencing input was naive CD8+ T cells sorted from blood. Receptors were obtained from a man aged 30 to 45 in good health.

Concerning this clone itself: This sample includes further DNA sequences coding for the same CDR3. J is TRBJ2-7 and V is TRBV27; 7 nucleotides line up with TRBD2. CDR1 and CDR2 from the germline V gene are MNHEY and SMNVEV (reference sequence). V lost 5 bases, J lost 2 bases, and 0 bases stayed unmatched. The CDR3 is made up of 12 amino acids. CDR3 amino acids: CASSGGAYEQYF. CDR3 sequence (DNA): TGTGCCAGCAGTGGGGGGGCCTACGAGCAGTACTTC.

CDR3 nucleotides: TGTGCCAGCAGCCCCTGGACGGATGCCTACAATGAGCAGTTCTTC. Translating gives CASSPWTDAYNEQFF. V and J are TRBV9 and TRBJ2-1; D is ambiguous. The CDR3 length is 15 residues. The germline V and J ends were trimmed by 4 bases and 2 bases, with 13 bases remaining between them. Looked up from germline, CDR1 is SGDLS and CDR2 is YYNGEE.

This sequence joins TRBV7-2 and TRBJ2-1, with TRBD2 matching 8 bases. J was trimmed by 4 bases and V by 2 bases; bases with no gene match: 7. There are 16 residues in the CDR3. The germline CDR1 and CDR2 sequences are SGHTA and FQGNSA. The CDR3 reads CASSLNRGGEYNEQFF. The CDR3 bases are TGTGCCAGCAGCTTAAACCGGGGGGGCGAGTACAATGAGCAGTTCTTC.

The genes are TRBV7-9 and TRBJ2-3; no definite D call. The CDR3 runs to 12 residues. From germline, CDR1 is SEHNR and CDR2 FQNEAQ (reference sequence). Trimming cost V 2 bases and J 4 bases, with 4 bases left between them. CDR3 loop: CASSLIPDTQYF. The CDR3 DNA reads TGTGCCAGCAGCTTAATACCAGATACGCAGTATTTT.

The V gene is TRBV18, the J gene TRBJ2-3; no reliable D call. CDR3 length equals 13 residues. Germline V gene sequence: CDR1 KGHSH, CDR2 LQKENI. Trimming removed 6 bases at V and 0 bases at J, with 7 bases between. The CDR3 here is CASSATSTDTQYF. CDR3 sequence (DNA): TGTGCCAGCTCCGCAACTAGCACAGATACGCAGTATTTT.

This clone was counted once. The chain uses TRBV6-8 and TRBJ2-7; D is unclear. The germline V gene encodes CDR1 MNHGY and CDR2 SAAAGT. The CDR3 contains 15 residues. With 0 bases removed from V and 6 bases from J, the gap between germline ends came to 15 bases. CDR3 nucleotide sequence: TGTGCCAGCAGTTACTCGTCCCAGCAGAAGCCCGAGCAGTACTTC. It specifies CASSYSSQQKPEQYF.

The J gene is TRBJ2-7, the V gene TRBV29-1; D remains unclear. Looked up from germline, CDR1 is SQVTM and CDR2 is ANQGSEA. The CDR3 is 13 residues long. The ends were cut back, 7 bases at V and 0 bases at J, with 13 bases in the middle. The DNA of the CDR3 is TGCAGCGCCGGAAAGGATAGCTCCTACGAGCAGTACTTC. This codes for CSAGKDSSYEQYF.

This chain's CDR3 is CASSPPERVYNEQFF. CDR3 in DNA: TGTGCCAGCTCACCACCGGAACGGGTCTACAATGAGCAGTTCTTC. The V and J genes are TRBV18 and TRBJ2-1; D is unclear. Looked up from germline, CDR1 is KGHSH and CDR2 is LQKENI. V was clipped by 0 bases and J by 3 bases, with 9 bases between them. The CDR3 runs to 15 residues.

This clone was found a few times. The chain carries TRBV19 and TRBJ2-7; weak D call: TRBD2 (5 bases). Between the trimmed V and J ends, which lost 1 base and 3 bases, there was a span of 13 bases. Germline lookup yields CDR1 LNHDA and CDR2 SQIVND (reference sequence). This CDR3 spans 15 amino acids. CDR3 loop: CASSIAGLADYEQYF. CDR3 sequence (DNA): TGTGCCAGTAGTATAGCTGGCCTAGCAGACTACGAGCAGTACTTC.

The chain links TRBV7-9 to TRBJ2-7; possibly TRBD1 for D (6 bases). V was cut by 8 bases and J by 5 bases, with 13 bases left in between. The V gene's germline CDR1 is SEHNR and CDR2 FQNEAQ (reference sequence). The CDR3 has 12 residues. The CDR3 spells CASEDRGDEQYF. CDR3 DNA sequence: TGTGCCAGCGAGGACAGAGGGGACGAGCAGTACTTC.

This clone is a singleton in its sample. CDR3 amino acids: CSVEGIGKPYEQYF. In DNA form, the CDR3 reads TGCAGCGTTGAAGGTATTGGGAAACCCTACGAGCAGTACTTC. The chain joins TRBV29-1 to TRBJ2-7; unclear D gene. The CDR3 loop spans 14 amino acids. Germline assignment: CDR1 SQVTM and CDR2 ANQGSEA. V lost 1 base to trimming and J lost 2 bases, with 12 bases between them.

This chain connects TRBV7-6 to TRBJ2-2; D is undetermined. V was clipped by 4 bases and J by 7 bases, with 7 bases between them. Germline CDR1 is SGHVS and CDR2 is FNYEAQ. The CDR3 sequence is 12 residues long. CDR3: CASSSIVGELFF. The CDR3 DNA reads as TGTGCCAGCAGCTCGATCGTCGGGGAGCTGTTTTTT.

V gene TRBV20-1 combines with J gene TRBJ2-7, with D uncertain. The CDR3 loop spans 11 amino acids. Germline V gene data show CDR1 as DFQATT and CDR2 as SNEGSKA (reference sequence). V was clipped by 2 bases and J by 4 bases, with 6 bases between them. The CDR3 protein is CSARLVYEQYF. The CDR3 DNA reads as TGCAGTGCTAGACTAGTATACGAGCAGTACTTC.